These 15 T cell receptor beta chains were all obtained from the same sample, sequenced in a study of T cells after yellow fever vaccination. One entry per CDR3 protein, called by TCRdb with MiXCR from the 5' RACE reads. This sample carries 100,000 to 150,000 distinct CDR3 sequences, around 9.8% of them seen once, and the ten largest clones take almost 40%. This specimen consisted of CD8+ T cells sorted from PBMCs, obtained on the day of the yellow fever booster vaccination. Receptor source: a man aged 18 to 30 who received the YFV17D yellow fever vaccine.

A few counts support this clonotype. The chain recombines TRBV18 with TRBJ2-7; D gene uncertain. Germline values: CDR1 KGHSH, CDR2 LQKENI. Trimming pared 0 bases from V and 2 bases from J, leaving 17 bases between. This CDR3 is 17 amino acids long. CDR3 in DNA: TGTGCCAGCTCACCACCGGGTCGTAGCCATAACCCCTACGAGCAGTACTTC. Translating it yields CASSPPGRSHNPYEQYF.

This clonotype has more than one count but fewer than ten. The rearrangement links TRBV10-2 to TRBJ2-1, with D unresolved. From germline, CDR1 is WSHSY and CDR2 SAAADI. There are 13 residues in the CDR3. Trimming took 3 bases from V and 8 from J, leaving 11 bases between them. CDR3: CASSERAFDEQFF. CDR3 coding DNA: TGCGCCAGCAGTGAACGGGCCTTCGATGAGCAGTTCTTC.

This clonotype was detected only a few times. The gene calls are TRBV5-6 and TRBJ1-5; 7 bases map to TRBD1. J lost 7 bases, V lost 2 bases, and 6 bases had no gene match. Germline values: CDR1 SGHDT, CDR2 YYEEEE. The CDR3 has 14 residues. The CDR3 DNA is TGTGCCAGCAGCTTCGGGACAGCCCAACAGCCCCAGCATTTT. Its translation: CASSFGTAQQPQHF.

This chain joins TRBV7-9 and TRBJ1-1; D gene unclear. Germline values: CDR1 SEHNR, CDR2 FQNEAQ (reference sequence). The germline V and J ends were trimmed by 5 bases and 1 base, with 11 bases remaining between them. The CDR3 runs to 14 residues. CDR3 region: CASSLTAENTEAFF. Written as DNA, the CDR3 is TGTGCCAGCAGCCTAACGGCAGAGAACACTGAAGCTTTCTTT.

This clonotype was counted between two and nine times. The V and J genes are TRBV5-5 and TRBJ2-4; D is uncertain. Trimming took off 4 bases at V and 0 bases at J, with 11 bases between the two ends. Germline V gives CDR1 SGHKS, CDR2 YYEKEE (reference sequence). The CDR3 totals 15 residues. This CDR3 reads CASSAAQVAKNIQYF. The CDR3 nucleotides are TGTGCCAGCAGCGCGGCACAAGTAGCCAAAAACATTCAGTACTTC.

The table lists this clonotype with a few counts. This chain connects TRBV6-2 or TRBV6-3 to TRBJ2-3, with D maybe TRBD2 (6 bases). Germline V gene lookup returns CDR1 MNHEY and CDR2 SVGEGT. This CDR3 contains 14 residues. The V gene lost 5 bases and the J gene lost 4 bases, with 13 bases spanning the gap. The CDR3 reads CASSGGPGADTQYF. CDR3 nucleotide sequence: TGTGCCAGCAGTGGCGGGCCGGGGGCAGATACGCAGTATTTT.

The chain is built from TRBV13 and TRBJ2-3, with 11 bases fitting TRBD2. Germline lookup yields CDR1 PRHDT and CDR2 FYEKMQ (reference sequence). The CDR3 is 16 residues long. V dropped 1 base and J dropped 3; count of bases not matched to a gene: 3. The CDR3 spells CASSLDGTSGTDTQYF. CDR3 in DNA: TGTGCCAGCAGCTTAGATGGGACTAGCGGAACAGATACGCAGTATTTT.

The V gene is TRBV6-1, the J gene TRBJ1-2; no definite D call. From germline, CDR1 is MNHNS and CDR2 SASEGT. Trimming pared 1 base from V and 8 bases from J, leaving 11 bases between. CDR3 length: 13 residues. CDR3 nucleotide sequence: TGTGCCAGCAGTGAAGGACGGTACTGGGGCTACACCTTC. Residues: CASSEGRYWGYTF.

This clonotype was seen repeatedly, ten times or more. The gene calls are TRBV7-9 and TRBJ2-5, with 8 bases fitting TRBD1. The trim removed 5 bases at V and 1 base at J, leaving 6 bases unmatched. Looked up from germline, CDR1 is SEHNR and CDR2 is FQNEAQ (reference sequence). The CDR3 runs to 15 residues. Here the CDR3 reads CASSGQGAGQETQYF. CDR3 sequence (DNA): TGTGCCAGCAGCGGGCAGGGGGCGGGCCAAGAGACCCAGTACTTC.

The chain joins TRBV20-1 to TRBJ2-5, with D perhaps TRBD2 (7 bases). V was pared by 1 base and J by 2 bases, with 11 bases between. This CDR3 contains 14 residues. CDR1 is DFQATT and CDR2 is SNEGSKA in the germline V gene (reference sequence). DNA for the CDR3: TGCAGTGCTAGAGGTGGGGGGGCACAAGAGACCCAGTACTTC. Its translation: CSARGGGAQETQYF.

CDR3 nucleotide sequence: TGCAGTGCCGGGGCAGCCAATTCCTACGAGCAGTACGTC. As protein: CSAGAANSYEQYV. The rearrangement uses TRBV20-1 and TRBJ2-7; the D call may be TRBD1 or TRBD2 (5 bases each). Germline-derived CDR1 and CDR2 are DFQATT and SNEGSKA (reference sequence). The CDR3 is 13 amino acids. V shed 6 bases and J shed 1 base, with 13 bases lying between them.

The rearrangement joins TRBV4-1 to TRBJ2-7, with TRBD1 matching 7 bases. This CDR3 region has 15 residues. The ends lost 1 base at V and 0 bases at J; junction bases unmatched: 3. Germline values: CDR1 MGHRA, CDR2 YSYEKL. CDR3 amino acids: CASSQVTGSSYEQYF. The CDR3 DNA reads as TGCGCCAGCAGCCAAGTGACAGGGAGCTCCTACGAGCAGTACTTC.

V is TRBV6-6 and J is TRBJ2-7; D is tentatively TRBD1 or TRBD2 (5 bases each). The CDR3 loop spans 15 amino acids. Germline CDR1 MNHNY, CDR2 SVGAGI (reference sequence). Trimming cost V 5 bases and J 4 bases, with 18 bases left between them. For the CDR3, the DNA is TGTGCCAGCAGTCCCGAGGGGCTGCTAGGGTACGAGCAGTACTTC. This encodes CASSPEGLLGYEQYF.

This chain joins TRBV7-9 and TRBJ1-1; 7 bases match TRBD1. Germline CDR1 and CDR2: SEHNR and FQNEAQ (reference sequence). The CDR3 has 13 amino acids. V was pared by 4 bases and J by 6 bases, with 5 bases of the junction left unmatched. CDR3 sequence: CASSSTGEAEAFF. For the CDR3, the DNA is TGTGCCAGCAGCTCCACAGGGGAGGCTGAAGCTTTCTTT.

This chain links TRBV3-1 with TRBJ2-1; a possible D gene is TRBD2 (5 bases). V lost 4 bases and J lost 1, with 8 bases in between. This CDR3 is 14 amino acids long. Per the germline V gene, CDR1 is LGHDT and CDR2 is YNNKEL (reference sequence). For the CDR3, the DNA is TGTGCCAGCAGCCGGCAGCGGTCCTACAATGAGCAGTTCTTC. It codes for CASSRQRSYNEQFF.